The rows below give T cell receptor beta chains drawn from one sample of a study of OX40 agonist ivuxolimab in advanced cancers. Repertoires were generated with immunoSEQ multiplex PCR, while TCRdb's copy carries only in-frame clones and drops some. The sample lists some 8,000 clones; 70% to 80% were seen once. The sample in question was CD4+ or CD8+ T cells sorted from blood, obtained in a trial of the OX40 agonist ivuxolimab. The receptors shown here come from an adult with an advanced solid tumor such as melanoma, head and neck, liver or kidney cancer. The conserved cysteine and the conserved F or W are not part of the CDR3 here. Fields, in order: J gene, V gene, CDR3 protein.

j_call: TRBJ2-7
v_call: TRBV7-9
cdr3_aa: ASSHPGTGAHEQY

j_call: TRBJ2-5
v_call: TRBV11-2
cdr3_aa: ASSISSNPQETQY

j_call: TRBJ2-7
v_call: TRBV5-1
cdr3_aa: ASSLTGVTYEQY

j_call: TRBJ2-1
v_call: TRBV9
cdr3_aa: ASSVESNEQF

j_call: TRBJ2-1
v_call: TRBV6-1
cdr3_aa: ASSEATGGMDEQF

j_call: TRBJ2-7
v_call: TRBV28
cdr3_aa: ASSFGGSSYEQY

j_call: TRBJ2-5
v_call: TRBV6-5
cdr3_aa: ASSYRGPQETQY

j_call: TRBJ1-2
v_call: TRBV5-4
cdr3_aa: ASSRAGTGNNGYT

j_call: TRBJ1-4
v_call: TRBV25-1
cdr3_aa: ASSEQDGKLF

j_call: TRBJ1-2
v_call: TRBV11-2
cdr3_aa: ASSPGQFYYGYT

j_call: TRBJ2-5
v_call: TRBV30
cdr3_aa: AWMASGGQETQY

j_call: TRBJ1-1
v_call: TRBV4-1
cdr3_aa: ASSRQFELNTEAF

j_call: TRBJ2-1
v_call: TRBV4-3
cdr3_aa: ASSRLVGSNEQF

j_call: TRBJ1-6
v_call: TRBV27
cdr3_aa: ASSYTSLINSPLH

j_call: TRBJ1-1
v_call: TRBV27
cdr3_aa: ASTPGTANTEAF

j_call: TRBJ2-2
v_call: TRBV5-4
cdr3_aa: ASSLVGGNGTGELF

j_call: TRBJ2-3
v_call: TRBV7-9
cdr3_aa: ASSTEGLWDTQY

j_call: TRBJ2-7
v_call: TRBV29-1
cdr3_aa: SVDVDSGGSEQY

j_call: TRBJ1-1
v_call: TRBV27
cdr3_aa: ASSYGTGVTEAF

j_call: TRBJ2-7
v_call: TRBV2
cdr3_aa: ASTSHWTSYEQY

j_call: TRBJ2-7
v_call: TRBV6-5
cdr3_aa: ASSHESGIPHEQY

j_call: TRBJ1-1
v_call: TRBV14
cdr3_aa: ASSLHSGAEAF

j_call: TRBJ2-1
v_call: TRBV7-3
cdr3_aa: ASSLRSAYDRGQLF

j_call: TRBJ2-7
v_call: TRBV27
cdr3_aa: ASSPTGPYEQY

j_call: TRBJ2-7
v_call: TRBV21-1
cdr3_aa: ASSKMAGKPYEQY

j_call: TRBJ2-4
v_call: TRBV7-8
cdr3_aa: ASSLDPVLAGKNIQY

j_call: TRBJ2-3
v_call: TRBV9
cdr3_aa: ASSAFTDTQY

j_call: TRBJ1-1
v_call: TRBV4-2
cdr3_aa: ASSLGQGPTEAF

j_call: TRBJ2-3
v_call: TRBV9
cdr3_aa: ASSDPRRLAGGADTQY

j_call: TRBJ2-2
v_call: TRBV29-1
cdr3_aa: SVGGGTGELF

j_call: TRBJ2-1
v_call: TRBV7-9
cdr3_aa: ASSSWTGDDNEQF

j_call: TRBJ2-2
v_call: TRBV5-5
cdr3_aa: ASSLSAFSGELF

j_call: TRBJ2-3
v_call: TRBV27
cdr3_aa: ARSLSGTSGGFGDTQY

j_call: TRBJ2-5
v_call: TRBV4-1
cdr3_aa: ASSPLDSTNQETQY

j_call: TRBJ1-1
v_call: TRBV4-1
cdr3_aa: ASSQGAHTEAF

j_call: TRBJ1-6
v_call: TRBV10-2
cdr3_aa: ASSEPGQNSPLH

j_call: TRBJ1-6
v_call: TRBV6-6
cdr3_aa: ASSYSVVDMVH

j_call: TRBJ2-1
v_call: TRBV9
cdr3_aa: ASSGSGTGFGYGYNEQF

j_call: TRBJ1-2
v_call: TRBV13
cdr3_aa: ASSLQGTGRGYT

j_call: TRBJ2-3
v_call: TRBV7-6
cdr3_aa: ASSFTGGTDTQY

j_call: TRBJ1-1
v_call: TRBV7-6
cdr3_aa: ASSPGQGDNTEAF

j_call: TRBJ2-1
v_call: TRBV27
cdr3_aa: ASRNSGGLNEQF

j_call: TRBJ2-3
v_call: TRBV23-1
cdr3_aa: ASSQGGFTDTQY

j_call: TRBJ2-7
v_call: TRBV7-9
cdr3_aa: ASSLVQGSHEQY

j_call: TRBJ1-1
v_call: TRBV5-1
cdr3_aa: ASSREGHTEAF

j_call: TRBJ2-7
v_call: TRBV2
cdr3_aa: ASRPTSGGGEQY

j_call: TRBJ2-2
v_call: TRBV25-1
cdr3_aa: ASKWGRGPLATGELF

j_call: TRBJ1-5
v_call: TRBV27
cdr3_aa: ASSFDGYQPQH

j_call: TRBJ1-6
v_call: TRBV23-1
cdr3_aa: ASSQSTGGENSPLH